The 14 T cell receptor beta chains below come from one sample, sequenced in a study of blood T cell repertoires in COVID-19. Only in-frame clones appear in the TCRdb table, and some are missing; sequencing was by immunoSEQ multiplex PCR. The data contain approximately 350,000 clones, 86% of them singletons. The sample consisted of peripheral blood. Receptor source: a woman aged 60-75 years with COVID-19, enrolled during active disease.

V and J are TRBV7-3 and TRBJ2-3; 8 bases agree with TRBD1. This CDR3 contains 16 residues. The germline V gene encodes CDR1 SGHTA and CDR2 FQGTGA. J lost 7 bases, V lost 1 base, and 10 bases had no gene match. The CDR3 spells CASSLRSTGVWNTQYF. CDR3 sequence (DNA): TGTGCCAGCAGCTTAAGGTCGACAGGGGTTTGGAATACGCAGTATTTT.

The chain is built from TRBV7-3 and TRBJ1-1; D uncertain. Looked up from germline, CDR1 is SGHTA and CDR2 is FQGTGA. The CDR3 is 13 amino acids. The ends were cut back, 2 bases at V and 5 bases at J, with 9 bases in the middle. Here the CDR3 reads CASSLSGETEAFF. The CDR3 nucleotides read TGTGCCAGCAGCTTATCCGGGGAAACTGAAGCTTTCTTT.

V usage is TRBV19 and J usage is TRBJ1-4, with 9 bases matching TRBD1. Per germline, CDR1 LNHDA and CDR2 SQIVND (reference sequence). The V gene end was trimmed by 5 bases and the J gene end by 0 bases; junction bases not matched to a gene: 10. The CDR3 is made up of 18 amino acids. The CDR3 DNA is TGTGCCAGTAGTTTACTACGGGACAGGGTTGCAACTAATGAAAAACTGTTTTTT. Its translation is CASSLLRDRVATNEKLFF.

Here the CDR3 DNA reads TGTGCCTGGAGTAGGAGGGGACAAGAGACCCAGTACTTC. It codes for CAWSRRGQETQYF. The V call is TRBV30, the J call TRBJ2-5, with a weak D call TRBD2 (6 bases). Per the germline V gene, CDR1 is GTSNPN and CDR2 is SVGIG (reference sequence). This CDR3 is built from 13 residues. The germline V and J ends were trimmed by 2 bases and 2 bases, with 9 bases remaining between them.

CDR3 DNA sequence: TGTGCCACACAGGGGCTCCAAGAGACCCAGTACTTC. It specifies CATQGLQETQYF. The chain links TRBV2 to TRBJ2-5; TRBD1 matches at 7 bases. Germline V gives CDR1 SNHLY, CDR2 FYNNEI. V lost 10 bases, J lost 1 base, and 3 bases stayed unmatched. The CDR3 runs 12 residues.

CDR3 nucleotide sequence: TGTGCCAGCAGCTTTGACGGGGGAGGATATGGCTACACCTTC. This encodes CASSFDGGGYGYTF. This chain uses TRBV11-3 with TRBJ1-2, with a possible D match to TRBD1 (5 bases). Deletions cut 3 bases from V and 5 bases from J, with 13 bases between. CDR1 is SGHNT and CDR2 is YENEEA in the germline V gene. The CDR3 contains 14 residues.

The table lists this clone with a few counts. The chain uses TRBV6-4 and TRBJ1-6; D gene ambiguous. V was clipped by 8 bases and J by 8 bases, with 16 bases between them. The CDR3 totals 14 residues. Germline CDR1 MRHNA, CDR2 SNTAGT. DNA for the CDR3: TGTGCCAGCGGGCTCCAGTCGGTGGATTCACCCCTCCACTTT. Translation gives CASGLQSVDSPLHF.

J is TRBJ1-4 and V is TRBV27; weak D call: TRBD1 (5 bases). With 8 bases removed from V and 5 bases from J, the gap between germline ends came to 12 bases. This CDR3 spans 13 amino acids. Germline lookup yields CDR1 MNHEY and CDR2 SMNVEV (reference sequence). CDR3 coding DNA: TGTGCCAGCGGTAGGCAGGGCAATGAAAAACTGTTTTTT. Amino acids: CASGRQGNEKLFF. Drawing the rest from reference TRBV27 and TRBJ1-4, the complete variable domain is EAQVTQNPRYLITVTGKKLTVTCSQNMNHEYMSWYRQDPGLGLRQIYYSMNVEVTDKGDVPEGYKVSRKEKRNFPLILESPSPNQTSLYFCASGRQGNEKLFFGSGTQLSVL.

This sequence joins TRBV15 and TRBJ2-2; 11 bases match TRBD1. The V gene end was trimmed by 3 bases and the J gene end by 6 bases; junction bases not matched to a gene: 6. The CDR3 consists of 16 residues. Looked up from germline, CDR1 is LNHNV and CDR2 is YYDKDF (reference sequence). The CDR3 reads CATSSVGQGGAGELFF. Written as DNA, the CDR3 is TGTGCCACCAGCAGCGTGGGACAGGGGGGCGCCGGGGAGCTGTTTTTT.

V and J are TRBV2 and TRBJ1-2; 9 bases are a match to TRBD1. The V gene's germline CDR1 is SNHLY and CDR2 FYNNEI. The CDR3 consists of 14 residues. V lost 6 bases and J lost 7; bases outside the gene matches: 9. CDR3 coding DNA: TGTGCCAGCAGAGAACCGGGACAGGGAAGTGGCTACACCTTC. Its protein is CASREPGQGSGYTF.

The chain links TRBV27 to TRBJ2-7; no definite D call. V was shortened by 3 bases and J by 2 bases, with 11 bases between the two germline ends. The CDR3 extends over 14 amino acids. Germline-derived CDR1 and CDR2 are MNHEY and SMNVEV (reference sequence). Here the CDR3 reads CASSLRGGTYEQYF. As DNA, the CDR3 is TGTGCCAGCAGTTTGAGAGGCGGCACCTACGAGCAGTACTTC.

The V call is TRBV2, the J call TRBJ2-1, with 7 bases matching TRBD1. Germline CDR1 and CDR2: SNHLY and FYNNEI. The CDR3 contains 15 residues. V lost 11 bases to trimming and J lost 1 base; unmatched junction nucleotides: 11. The CDR3 here is CARSEGGASYNEQFF. The CDR3 DNA reads as TGTGCCCGATCGGAAGGGGGCGCATCCTACAATGAGCAGTTCTTC.

V is TRBV7-2 and J is TRBJ2-2, with D possibly TRBD1 on 5 matching bases. Germline CDR1 is SGHTA and CDR2 is FQGNSA. Between the trimmed V and J ends, which lost 11 bases and 1 base, there was a span of 14 bases. The CDR3 is made up of 14 amino acids. CDR3 loop: CAGKLTVNTGELFF. CDR3 bases: TGTGCCGGGAAACTGACAGTGAACACCGGGGAGCTGTTTTTT.

This clone was recorded once. This sequence joins TRBV29-1 and TRBJ1-2; D not certain. From germline, CDR1 is SQVTM and CDR2 ANQGSEA. CDR3 size: 11 residues. V lost 2 bases and J lost 5, with 6 bases in between. CDR3 sequence (DNA): TGCAGCGTTGAAAGCGGATATGGCTACACCTTC. Protein sequence: CSVESGYGYTF. Drawing the rest from reference TRBV29-1 and TRBJ1-2, the complete variable domain is SAVISQKPSRDICQRGTSLTIQCQVDSQVTMMFWYRQQPGQSLTLIATANQGSEATYESGFVIDKFPISRPNLTFSTLTVSNMSPEDSSIYLCSVESGYGYTFGSGTRLTVV.